This TCR beta chain was identified in a study of T cells in Graves' hyperthyroidism and ophthalmopathy. Study-level background: Pretreatment peripheral blood was obtained at initial diagnosis.

Using RNA transcripts as the source, TCR beta CDR3 regions were amplified. The HTBI set primed first-round TCR CDR3 RT-PCR. TCRdb reprocessed the multiplex PCR reads via MiXCR and lists one record per CDR3 protein. The table records hundreds of thousands of distinct CDR3 sequences, 20% to 25% of them present only once. The junction had 1 base not matched to a gene; V was cut back by 0 bases and J by 0 bases. This CDR3 comprises 15 residues. Per the germline V gene, CDR1 is SGHDT and CDR2 is YYEEEE. This clonotype occurred many times. Lactation, pregnancy, other autoimmune disease or uncontrolled infection excluded patients. Diagnosis rested on symptoms, serum thyroxine and TRAb, thyroid ultrasound, and orbital computed tomography. The authors took PBMCs from roughly 9.7 ml fresh peripheral blood.

The TCR sequence derives from a man aged 25 to 40 with Graves' ophthalmopathy. The sample comprised blood. The chain joins TRBV5-6 to TRBJ2-3; 7 bases are shared with TRBD2. As DNA, the CDR3 is TGTGCCAGCAGCTTGGAGCGGGGAAGCACAGATACGCAGTATTTT. Its translation: CASSLERGSTDTQYF.